This T cell receptor (beta chain) appears in the sequencing data of a study of blood T cell repertoires in COVID-19. Study context: Sources were T cells, B-cell-depleted T cells, or PBMCs; the material itself was cDNA or gDNA.

Only in-frame clones appear in the TCRdb table, and some are missing; sequencing was by immunoSEQ multiplex PCR. The sample includes some 150,000 clones, around 75% of them seen just once. Input material: peripheral blood. This receptor was obtained from a woman aged 65 to 85 with COVID-19, enrolled during active disease.

This CDR3 is CSASRRGGISEKLFF. DNA of the CDR3: TGCAGTGCTAGTCGTAGGGGGGGTATAAGTGAAAAACTGTTTTTT. The J gene is TRBJ1-4, the V gene TRBV20-1, with TRBD1 as a possible D gene (6 bases). Germline V gene sequence: CDR1 DFQATT, CDR2 SNEGSKA (reference sequence). CDR3 length equals 15 residues. The V end was cut by 3 bases, the J end by 7 bases, with 18 bases between.